The rows below give T cell receptor beta chains drawn from one sample of a study of human T cells and chemical hapten exposure. Using its own MiXCR run on the RACE reads, TCRdb lists one record per CDR3 protein. The sample has roughly 52,000 distinct CDR3 sequences, approximately 9.9% seen once; the top ten hold approximately 1.8%. Sequenced material: whole blood, taken in connection with sensitization to the hapten diphenylcyclopropenone (DPC). The receptors were sampled from a woman aged 40 to 50 with alopecia areata. Some clones in this sample may be carry-over from other donors' samples. The CDR3 runs from the conserved cysteine through the conserved F or W. The order of the fields is J gene, V gene, clone size, D gene, CDR3 DNA, CDR3 protein. D genes are given only for firm matches. Clone sizes are given selectively: once, few, many, or a class where the clone is expanded.

J: TRBJ1-2; V: TRBV7-2; size: -; D: TRBD1; DNA: TGTGCCAGCAGTAAGACAGGGAACTATGGCTACACCTTC; CDR3: CASSKTGNYGYTF
J: TRBJ2-4; V: TRBV20-1; size: -; D: TRBD1; DNA: TGCAGTGCTAGAGGTCCACAGGGGCTAGCCAAAAACATTCAGTACTTC; CDR3: CSARGPQGLAKNIQYF
J: TRBJ1-6; V: TRBV7-2; size: many; D: -; DNA: TGTGCCAGCAGCTTAGGAGGAAGCGGGGTTAATTCACCCCTCCACTTT; CDR3: CASSLGGSGVNSPLHF
J: TRBJ1-5; V: TRBV28; size: -; D: -; DNA: TGTGCCAGCAGCTCCCTGACCGGCAGCAGGCGTGGGCCCCAGCATTTT; CDR3: CASSSLTGSRRGPQHF
J: TRBJ1-6; V: TRBV28; size: many; D: TRBD1; DNA: TGTGCCAGCTCCACAGGGGTCGCCGATCACTTT; CDR3: CASSTGVADHF
J: TRBJ2-3; V: TRBV6-1; size: many; D: -; DNA: TGTGCCAGCAGCCGTACAGGGGAGGGTTCAGATACGCAGTATTTT; CDR3: CASSRTGEGSDTQYF
J: TRBJ1-2; V: TRBV5-4; size: -; D: -; DNA: TGTGCCAGCAGCCCGAGGGAAAGGAGTGGCTACACCTTC; CDR3: CASSPRERSGYTF
J: TRBJ1-1; V: TRBV7-3; size: -; D: -; DNA: TGTGCCAGCAGCCGCACAGCAGGGGACACTGAAGCTTTCTTT; CDR3: CASSRTAGDTEAFF
J: TRBJ1-5; V: TRBV7-9; size: -; D: TRBD1; DNA: TGTGCCAGCAGCCCCGAGACAGGGGGCTGGCGCAATCAGCCCCAGCATTTT; CDR3: CASSPETGGWRNQPQHF
J: TRBJ2-7; V: TRBV7-7; size: many; D: -; DNA: TGTGCCAGCGGAGGCCCGGGAAGACCGTCTGGCGAGCAGTACTTC; CDR3: CASGGPGRPSGEQYF
J: TRBJ2-1; V: TRBV29-1; size: once; D: -; DNA: TGCAGCGTTGCCGGGACATCTAATGAGCAGTTCTTC; CDR3: CSVAGTSNEQFF
J: TRBJ2-3; V: TRBV10-2; size: few; D: TRBD2; DNA: TGCGCCAGCAGTGGGGAGGGGAGGGGCACAGATACGCAGTATTTT; CDR3: CASSGEGRGTDTQYF
J: TRBJ2-5; V: TRBV10-1; size: -; D: TRBD2; DNA: TGCGCCAGCAGAGAGACCCGGCGGGAGGTCGGAGAGACCCAGTACTTC; CDR3: CASRETRREVGETQYF
J: TRBJ2-7; V: TRBV6-1; size: -; D: TRBD1; DNA: TGTGCCAGCACCAGTTGGGGGACAGGGGTTGACGAGCAGTACTTC; CDR3: CASTSWGTGVDEQYF
J: TRBJ2-3; V: TRBV3-1; size: many; D: -; DNA: TGTGCCAGCAGCCAAAGGACAGATACGCAGTATTTT; CDR3: CASSQRTDTQYF
J: TRBJ2-7; V: TRBV10-3; size: few; D: TRBD2; DNA: TGTGCCATCAGGGGTGACACTAGCGGCTACGAGCAGTACTTC; CDR3: CAIRGDTSGYEQYF
J: TRBJ1-4; V: TRBV12-3/TRBV12-4; size: many; D: TRBD1; DNA: TGTGCCAGCAGCTCGGGTGAAGGGGGCAATGAAAAACTGTTTTTT; CDR3: CASSSGEGGNEKLFF